This T cell receptor beta chain is drawn from a study of blood T cell repertoires in COVID-19. Across the whole study: Collection of acute and convalescent COVID-19 samples took place in the United States, Italy and Spain.

In the original analysis: Reference gene primer amplification yielded estimated nucleated cell counts. Measured with immunoSEQ multiplex PCR; TCRdb has only the in-frame clones, and not every one. V and J calls and clone size are those listed in that table; D and trimming were worked out from the DNA. The table includes around 260,000 clones, 80% to 95% detected once. One Seattle source followed patients from active infection through their disease course. This clonotype originated in a person between 18 and 35 years old with COVID-19, enrolled during active disease. Material for sequencing was peripheral blood.

Here the CDR3 DNA reads TGCAGCGTTGTTAGCGGAGACACCGGGGAGCTGTTTTTT. Residues: CSVVSGDTGELFF. The chain combines TRBV29-1 with TRBJ2-2, with a weak D call TRBD2 (6 bases). V was cut by 4 bases and J by 3 bases, with 9 bases left in between. CDR1 SQVTM and CDR2 ANQGSEA come from the germline V gene. This CDR3 contains 13 residues.